One sample yielded the 29 T cell receptor beta chains listed below, sequenced in a study of T cells in Graves' hyperthyroidism and ophthalmopathy. Using RNA transcripts as the source, TCR beta CDR3 regions were amplified. Researchers ran a first-round RT-PCR on the TCR CDR3 using the HTBI primer set. TCRdb reanalysed the multiplex PCR reads using MiXCR and keeps one entry per CDR3 protein. Here the sample spans about 640,000 distinct CDR3 sequences, less than 25% being singletons. The material sequenced was blood. These receptors all stem from a man aged 25-40 years with Graves' ophthalmopathy.

The chain carries TRBV9 and TRBJ2-1; no clear D gene. With 0 bases removed from V and 9 bases from J, the gap between germline ends came to 10 bases. Germline CDR1 is SGDLS and CDR2 is YYNGEE. The CDR3 sequence is 13 residues long. This CDR3 reads CASSVEVTGEQFF. The CDR3 DNA reads TGTGCCAGCAGCGTAGAGGTCACTGGTGAGCAGTTCTTC.

This clonotype was observed a handful of times. The chain recombines TRBV11-2 with TRBJ2-5, with 12 nucleotides matching TRBD2. V trimming: 2 bases; J trimming: 1 base; junction bases outside the gene matches: 17. CDR1 and CDR2 (germline): SGHAT, FQNNGV. The CDR3 length is 21 residues. The CDR3 sequence: CASSLPMGETSGRFGQETQYF. The DNA for the CDR3 is TGTGCCAGCAGCTTACCTATGGGGGAAACTAGCGGGAGGTTTGGCCAAGAGACCCAGTACTTC.

At least ten counts were recorded for this clonotype. The chain uses TRBV28 and TRBJ2-1; a possible D gene is TRBD1 (6 bases). CDR3 length: 15 amino acids. With 5 bases removed from V and 8 bases from J, the gap between germline ends came to 19 bases. CDR1 MDHEN and CDR2 SYDVKM come from the germline V gene. The CDR3 loop is CASSKGVSRKDEQFF. CDR3 DNA: TGTGCCAGCAGTAAGGGGGTTTCGAGAAAGGATGAGCAGTTCTTC.

V gene TRBV7-2 combines with J gene TRBJ1-5, with 11 bases lining up with TRBD1. This CDR3 has 16 amino acids. Germline CDR1 and CDR2: SGHTA and FQGNSA. With V trimmed by 5 bases and J by 5 bases, 8 bases remained unmatched. The CDR3: CASSAWDRGVYQPQHF. The CDR3, as DNA: TGTGCCAGCAGCGCCTGGGACAGGGGGGTGTATCAGCCCCAGCATTTT.

This clonotype occurred many times. The chain recombines TRBV2 with TRBJ1-1; no clear D gene. V was cut by 3 bases and J by 4 bases, with 9 bases left in between. This CDR3 comprises 13 residues. CDR1 is SNHLY and CDR2 is FYNNEI in the germline V gene. In nucleotides, the CDR3 is TGTGCCAGCAGTGAGCGGCAGACCACTGAAGCTTTCTTT. Translation gives CASSERQTTEAFF.

The sample holds many counts of this clonotype. The V and J genes are TRBV7-8 and TRBJ2-7, with no clear D. CDR3 length equals 15 residues. Germline CDR1 is SGHVS and CDR2 is FQNEAQ. The V end was cut by 4 bases, the J end by 6 bases, with 19 bases between. The CDR3 DNA follows: TGTGCCAGCAGCTCCCTTAACCAGCTATTGCTCGAGCAGTACTTC. Translation gives CASSSLNQLLLEQYF.

V is TRBV30 and J is TRBJ1-4, with a possible D match to TRBD1 (6 bases). The germline V gene has CDR1 GTSNPN and CDR2 SVGIG (reference sequence). V dropped 7 bases and J dropped 8 bases, with 23 bases sitting between them. CDR3 size: 15 residues. CDR3 DNA: TGTGCCTCGAAGGGTCGGGGGCGCCGTCAGGAAAAACTGTTTTTT. It encodes CASKGRGRRQEKLFF.

This rearrangement joins TRBV27 to TRBJ2-7; the D gene is possibly TRBD2 (6 bases). Germline V gene sequence: CDR1 MNHEY, CDR2 SMNVEV (reference sequence). This CDR3 is 15 amino acids long. Trimming pared 2 bases from V and 3 bases from J, leaving 14 bases between. CDR3 bases: TGTGCCAGCAGTTTAGTAGCGGAGGGGCGCTACGAGCAGTACTTC. It encodes CASSLVAEGRYEQYF.

The chain recombines TRBV6-2 or TRBV6-3 with TRBJ1-5, with D possibly matching TRBD1 (6 bases). Germline V CDR1 and CDR2: MNHEY, SVGEGT. The CDR3 contains 17 residues. Trimming removed 0 bases at V and 0 bases at J, with 12 bases between. DNA for the CDR3: TGTGCCAGCAGTTACTCGGGGGGCGATCTTAGCAATCAGCCCCAGCATTTT. This gives the protein CASSYSGGDLSNQPQHF.

This clonotype was detected many times. The chain uses TRBV30 and TRBJ2-2; tentative D call: TRBD2 (7 bases). V gave up 2 bases and J gave up 1 base, with 11 bases separating them. Germline CDR1 reads GTSNPN; CDR2 reads SVGIG (reference sequence). There are 15 residues in the CDR3. CDR3: CAWSRRGGNTGELFF. The CDR3 DNA sequence: TGTGCCTGGAGTAGAAGGGGGGGGAACACCGGGGAGCTGTTTTTT.

V usage is TRBV30 and J usage is TRBJ1-6, with 9 nucleotides matching TRBD1. Trimming took 5 bases from V and 10 from J; bases not matched to a gene: 9. The CDR3 contains 14 residues. CDR1 GTSNPN and CDR2 SVGIG come from the germline V gene (reference sequence). The CDR3 reads CAWDWDREGSPLHF. The CDR3 bases are TGTGCCTGGGACTGGGACAGGGAAGGATCACCCCTCCACTTT.

This clonotype was seen at least ten times. This chain uses TRBV7-6 with TRBJ2-1, with 7 bases that match TRBD2. The V gene end was trimmed by 2 bases and the J gene end by 6 bases; junction bases not matched to a gene: 7. This CDR3 is built from 15 residues. The germline CDR1 and CDR2 sequences are SGHVS and FNYEAQ. DNA of the CDR3: TGTGCCAGCAGCTTACTGGGCGGGAGCAGCAATGAGCAGTTCTTC. As protein: CASSLLGGSSNEQFF.

Concerning this clonotype itself: A read error may produce the germline difference seen at one junction end. This CDR3 is CAISESAGLAGVVGEQFF. In DNA, the CDR3 is TGTGCCATCAGTGAGTCCGCGGGACTAGCGGGAGTAGTCGGTGAGCAGTTCTTC. This chain links TRBV6-1 with TRBJ2-1; 14 bases are a match to TRBD2. Germline CDR1 and CDR2: MNHNS and SASEGT. The CDR3 contains 18 residues.

This clonotype has only a few counts. The CDR3 bases are TGCAGTGCTCTAGGAACGGGACTAGCGGGAGTGTTCGAGCAGTACTTC. Translated: CSALGTGLAGVFEQYF. The rearrangement joins TRBV20-1 to TRBJ2-7; 14 bases align to TRBD2. Germline CDR1 reads DFQATT; CDR2 reads SNEGSKA (reference sequence). The CDR3 has 16 amino acids. V lost 5 bases and J lost 6; bases outside the gene matches: 12.

The chain combines TRBV28 with TRBJ2-3; no reliable D call. The CDR3 has 13 residues. Germline V gene lookup returns CDR1 MDHEN and CDR2 SYDVKM. V shed 3 bases and J shed 6 bases, with 10 bases lying between them. In DNA, the CDR3 is TGTGCCAGCAGTTTTTCCGCAAGGGATACGCAGTATTTT. Translation gives CASSFSARDTQYF.

This chain connects TRBV2 to TRBJ1-1; D unclear. Trimming removed 4 bases from V and 3 bases from J, with 9 bases in between. This CDR3 spans 13 amino acids. CDR1 is SNHLY, CDR2 FYNNEI, per germline. CDR3 nucleotide sequence: TGTGCCAGCAGTGCAAATCTGGACACTGAAGCTTTCTTT. It encodes CASSANLDTEAFF. Complete variable domain (other parts from reference TRBV2 and TRBJ1-1): EPEVTQTPSHQVTQMGQEVILRCVPISNHLYFYWYRQILGQKVEFLVSFYNNEISEKSEIFDDQFSVERPDGSNFTLKIRSTKLEDSAMYFCASSANLDTEAFFGQGTRLTVV.

The chain is built from TRBV6-1 and TRBJ2-2; no clear D gene. Per germline, CDR1 MNHNS and CDR2 SASEGT. The CDR3 has 15 amino acids. Trimming left V 5 bases short and J 6 bases short, with 16 bases between. The CDR3 loop reads CASSPHAAVAGELFF. CDR3 DNA sequence: TGTGCCAGCAGTCCCCACGCCGCGGTGGCCGGGGAGCTGTTTTTT.

The gene calls are TRBV10-3 and TRBJ2-7; no firm D call. The CDR3 has 12 residues. Between the trimmed V and J ends, which lost 8 bases and 1 base, there was a span of 9 bases. Germline values: CDR1 ENHRY, CDR2 SYGVKD. CDR3 region: CAIGQTSYEQYF. The CDR3 nucleotides read TGTGCCATCGGCCAGACTTCCTACGAGCAGTACTTC.

This clonotype has a count of ten or more. The chain links TRBV12-3 or TRBV12-4 to TRBJ1-5; possible D gene TRBD1, 5 bases. This CDR3 has 12 amino acids. Trimming pared 8 bases from V and 6 bases from J, leaving 11 bases between. The CDR3 region is CASSRRGQPQHF. CDR3 nucleotides: TGTGCCAGCTCAAGAAGGGGTCAGCCCCAGCATTTT.

The table lists this clonotype with many counts. The chain joins TRBV6-5 to TRBJ2-3, with D maybe TRBD2 (6 bases). This CDR3 spans 16 amino acids. V shed 0 bases and J shed 2 bases, with 12 bases lying between them. The germline gives CDR1 MNHEY, CDR2 SVGAGI. This CDR3 is CASSYSTSSPTDTQYF. The DNA for the CDR3 is TGTGCCAGCAGTTACTCAACTAGCAGCCCCACAGATACGCAGTATTTT.

This clonotype was seen more than once but under ten times. The rearrangement uses TRBV20-1 and TRBJ2-1, with D perhaps given as TRBD1 or TRBD2 (5 bases each). Between the trimmed V and J ends, which lost 6 bases and 10 bases, there was a span of 10 bases. The CDR3 has 10 amino acids. The germline V gene has CDR1 DFQATT and CDR2 SNEGSKA (reference sequence). This CDR3 reads CSARRDEQFF. CDR3 DNA: TGCAGTGCCCGCCGGGACGAGCAGTTCTTC.

V and J are TRBV28 and TRBJ1-1; TRBD1 agrees at 9 bases. Germline CDR1 MDHEN, CDR2 SYDVKM. The trim removed 6 bases at V and 8 bases at J, leaving 7 bases unmatched. The CDR3 totals 13 residues. The CDR3 sequence is CASRRTGEFEAFF. In DNA form, the CDR3 reads TGTGCCAGCAGGCGGACAGGGGAGTTCGAAGCTTTCTTT.

For this clonotype: This clone may be a read error of a much larger clone one base away. The CDR3: CASSFDGNLADTQYF. The CDR3 DNA follows: TGTGCCAGCAGCTTCGACGGGAACTTGGCAGATACGCAGTATTTT. The chain has TRBV11-2 and TRBJ2-3; D perhaps matches TRBD2 (5 bases). V lost 3 bases to trimming and J lost 4 bases, with 14 bases between them. The germline CDR1 and CDR2 sequences are SGHAT and FQNNGV. The CDR3 is made up of 15 amino acids.

The chain joins TRBV9 to TRBJ2-7; 7 nucleotides match TRBD1. Unmatched junction bases numbered 8, after V lost 3 bases and J lost 2 bases. This CDR3 has 15 amino acids. The V gene's germline CDR1 is SGDLS and CDR2 YYNGEE. DNA of the CDR3: TGTGCCAGCAGCGGTACCGGGACAGCAACCTACGAGCAGTACTTC. Protein product: CASSGTGTATYEQYF.

This clonotype was seen a few times. The rearrangement links TRBV29-1 to TRBJ2-7; TRBD2 is a possible D gene (6 bases). There are 14 residues in the CDR3. Germline V lookup: CDR1 SQVTM, CDR2 ANQGSEA. Trimming left V 5 bases short and J 3 bases short, with 17 bases between. This CDR3 reads CSVSGEAAFYEQYF. In DNA, the CDR3 is TGCAGCGTTTCGGGGGAGGCGGCCTTCTACGAGCAGTACTTC.

The rearrangement uses TRBV12-3 or TRBV12-4 and TRBJ1-5; TRBD1 might be the D (6 bases). V shed 6 bases and J shed 6 bases, with 12 bases lying between them. The length of the CDR3 is 13 residues. This CDR3 is CASRQGLSQPQHF. CDR3 coding DNA: TGTGCCAGCAGACAGGGCCTCTCTCAGCCCCAGCATTTT.

In this sample, this clonotype turned up many times. The rearrangement joins TRBV6-2 or TRBV6-3 to TRBJ2-5, with TRBD2 as a possible D gene (5 bases). Per germline, CDR1 MNHEY and CDR2 SVGEGT. This CDR3 comprises 15 residues. Trimming removed 0 bases from V and 2 bases from J, with 10 bases in between. CDR3 bases: TGTGCCAGCAGTTACTCGGCGGGTAATCAAGAGACCCAGTACTTC. Translating it yields CASSYSAGNQETQYF.

This clonotype has a handful of counts. The chain joins TRBV6-5 to TRBJ2-2; no clear D. Germline values: CDR1 MNHEY, CDR2 SVGAGI. The length of the CDR3 is 17 residues. Trimming cost V 1 base and J 2 bases, with 14 bases left between them. CDR3 region: CASSYFSTKGNTGELFF. The DNA of the CDR3 is TGTGCCAGCAGTTACTTTTCGACAAAGGGAAACACCGGGGAGCTGTTTTTT.

CDR3 sequence reads: CASSYGTGAQQYF. CDR3 nucleotide sequence: TGTGCCAGCAGTTACGGGACAGGGGCGCAGCAGTACTTC. This chain joins TRBV6-6 and TRBJ2-7, with TRBD1 identical over 10 bases. Losses at the gene ends were 2 bases for V and 8 bases for J; bases not matched to a gene: 3. Germline V gives CDR1 MNHNY, CDR2 SVGAGI (reference sequence). This CDR3 comprises 13 residues.